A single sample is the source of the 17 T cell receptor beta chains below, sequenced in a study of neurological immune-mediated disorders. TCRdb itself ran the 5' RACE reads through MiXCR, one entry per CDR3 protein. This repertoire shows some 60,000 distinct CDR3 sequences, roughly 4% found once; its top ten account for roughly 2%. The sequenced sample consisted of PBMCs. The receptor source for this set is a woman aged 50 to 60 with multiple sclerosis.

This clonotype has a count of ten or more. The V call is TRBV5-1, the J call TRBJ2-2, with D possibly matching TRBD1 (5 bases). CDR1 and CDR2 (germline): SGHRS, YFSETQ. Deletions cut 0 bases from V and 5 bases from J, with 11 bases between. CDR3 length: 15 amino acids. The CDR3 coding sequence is TGCGCCAGCAGCTTGGGGGGCAGTGGAACCGGGGAGCTGTTTTTT. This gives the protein CASSLGGSGTGELFF. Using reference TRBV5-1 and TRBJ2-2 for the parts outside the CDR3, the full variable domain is KAGVTQTPRYLIKTRGQQVTLSCSPISGHRSVSWYQQTPGQGLQFLFEYFSETQRNKGNFPGRFSGRQFSNSRSEMNVSTLELGDSALYLCASSLGGSGTGELFFGEGSRLTVL.

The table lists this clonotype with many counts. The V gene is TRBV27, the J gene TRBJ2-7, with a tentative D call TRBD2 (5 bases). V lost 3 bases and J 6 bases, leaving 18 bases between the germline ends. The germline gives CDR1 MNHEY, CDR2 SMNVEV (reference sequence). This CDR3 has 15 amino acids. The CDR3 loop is CASSLSSGIGSEQYF. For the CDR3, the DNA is TGTGCCAGCAGTTTGTCAAGCGGTATAGGGTCCGAGCAGTACTTC.

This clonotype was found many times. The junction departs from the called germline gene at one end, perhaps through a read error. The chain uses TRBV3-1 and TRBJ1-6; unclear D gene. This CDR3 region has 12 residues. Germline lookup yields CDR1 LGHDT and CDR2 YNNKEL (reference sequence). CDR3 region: CASSQGESPLNF. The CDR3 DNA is TGTGCCAGCAGCCAAGGCGAATCACCCCTCAACTTT.

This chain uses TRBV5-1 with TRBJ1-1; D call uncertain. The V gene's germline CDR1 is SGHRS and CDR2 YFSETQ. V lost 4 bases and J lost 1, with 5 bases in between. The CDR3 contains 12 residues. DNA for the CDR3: TGCGCCAGCAGCGCGGGGAACACTGAAGCTTTCTTT. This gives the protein CASSAGNTEAFF.

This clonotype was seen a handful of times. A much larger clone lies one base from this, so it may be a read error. The chain's CDR3 is CASGLAESSGAKVLTF. In DNA, the CDR3 is TGTGCCAGCGGACTAGCGGAAAGCTCTGGGGCCAAAGTCCTGACTTTC. The rearrangement links TRBV9 to TRBJ2-6; the match to TRBD2 covers 10 bases. In germline, CDR1 is SGDLS, CDR2 YYNGEE. The CDR3 runs to 16 residues.

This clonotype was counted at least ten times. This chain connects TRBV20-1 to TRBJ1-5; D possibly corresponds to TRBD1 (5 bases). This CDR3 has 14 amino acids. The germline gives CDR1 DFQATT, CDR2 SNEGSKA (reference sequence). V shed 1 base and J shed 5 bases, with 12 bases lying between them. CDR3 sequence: CSARGGGSHQPQHF. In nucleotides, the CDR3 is TGCAGTGCTAGAGGTGGGGGGAGTCATCAGCCCCAGCATTTT.

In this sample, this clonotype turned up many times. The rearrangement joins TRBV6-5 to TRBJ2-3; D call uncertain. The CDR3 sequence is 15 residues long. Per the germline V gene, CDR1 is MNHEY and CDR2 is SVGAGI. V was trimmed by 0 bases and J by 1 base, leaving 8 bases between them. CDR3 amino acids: CASSYSAKGTDTQYF. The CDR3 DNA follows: TGTGCCAGCAGTTACTCCGCGAAGGGCACAGATACGCAGTATTTT.

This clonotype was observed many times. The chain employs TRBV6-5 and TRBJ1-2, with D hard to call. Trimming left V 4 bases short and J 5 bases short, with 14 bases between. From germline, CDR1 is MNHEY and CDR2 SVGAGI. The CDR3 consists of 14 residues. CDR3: CASSSGLGGYGYTF. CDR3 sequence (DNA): TGTGCCAGCAGTTCGGGGTTGGGAGGGTATGGCTACACCTTC.

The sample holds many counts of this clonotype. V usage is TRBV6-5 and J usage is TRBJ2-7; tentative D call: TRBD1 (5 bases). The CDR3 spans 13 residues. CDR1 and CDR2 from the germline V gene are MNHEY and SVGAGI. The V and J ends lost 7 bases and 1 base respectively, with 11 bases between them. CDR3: CASTKGSSYEQYF. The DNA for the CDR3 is TGTGCCAGCACCAAGGGGTCGTCCTACGAGCAGTACTTC.

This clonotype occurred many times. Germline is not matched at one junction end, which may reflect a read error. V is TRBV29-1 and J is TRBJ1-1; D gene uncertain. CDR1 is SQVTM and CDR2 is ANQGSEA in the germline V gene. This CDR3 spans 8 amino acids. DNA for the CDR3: TGCAGCGTTGGAGGAGCCGCCTTT. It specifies CSVGGAAF.

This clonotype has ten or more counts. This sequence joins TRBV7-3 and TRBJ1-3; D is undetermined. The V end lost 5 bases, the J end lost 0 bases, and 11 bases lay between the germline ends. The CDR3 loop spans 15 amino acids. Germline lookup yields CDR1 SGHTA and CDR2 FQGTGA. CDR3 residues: CASSQDGSSGNTIYF. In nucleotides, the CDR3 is TGTGCCAGCAGCCAAGACGGATCCTCTGGAAACACCATATATTTT.

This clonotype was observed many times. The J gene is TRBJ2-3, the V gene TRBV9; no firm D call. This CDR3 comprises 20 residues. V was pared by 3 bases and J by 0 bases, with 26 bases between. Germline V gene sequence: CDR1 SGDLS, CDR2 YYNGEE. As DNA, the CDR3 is TGTGCCAGCAGCGCAAGGGCCCAGTTGACCGAATATTGGAGCACAGATACGCAGTATTTT. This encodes CASSARAQLTEYWSTDTQYF.

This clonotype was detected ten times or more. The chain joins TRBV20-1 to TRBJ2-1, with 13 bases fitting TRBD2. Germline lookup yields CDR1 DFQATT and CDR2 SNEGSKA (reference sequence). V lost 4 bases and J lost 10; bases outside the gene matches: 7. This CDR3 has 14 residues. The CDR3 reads CSATGTSGTLEQFF. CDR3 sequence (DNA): TGCAGTGCTACCGGGACTAGCGGGACCTTAGAGCAGTTCTTC.

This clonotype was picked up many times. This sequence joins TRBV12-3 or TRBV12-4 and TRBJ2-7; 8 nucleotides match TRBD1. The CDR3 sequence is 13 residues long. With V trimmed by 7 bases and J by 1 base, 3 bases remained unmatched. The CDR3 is CASNGQGSYEQYF. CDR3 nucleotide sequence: TGTGCCAGCAATGGACAGGGTTCCTACGAGCAGTACTTC.

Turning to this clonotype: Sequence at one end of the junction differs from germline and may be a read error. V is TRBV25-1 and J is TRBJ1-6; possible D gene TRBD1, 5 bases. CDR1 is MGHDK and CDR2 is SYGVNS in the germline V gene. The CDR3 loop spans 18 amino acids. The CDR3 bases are TGTGCCAGCAGTGAATGGGAAAGGGGACTTGCCTATAATTCACCCCTCAACTTT. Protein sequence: CASSEWERGLAYNSPLNF. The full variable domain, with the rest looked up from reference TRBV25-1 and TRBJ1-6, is EADIYQTPRYLVIGTGKKITLECSQTMGHDKMYWYQQDPGMELHLIHYSYGVNSTEKGDLSSESTVSRIRTEHFPLTLESARPSHTSQYLCASSEWERGLAYNSPLNFGNGTRLTVT.

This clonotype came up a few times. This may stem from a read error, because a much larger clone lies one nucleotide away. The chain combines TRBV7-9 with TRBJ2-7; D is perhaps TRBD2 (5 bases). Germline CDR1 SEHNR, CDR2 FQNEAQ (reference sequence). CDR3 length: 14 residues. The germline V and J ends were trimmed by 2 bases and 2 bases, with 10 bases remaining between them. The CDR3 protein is CASSLPGKPYEQYF. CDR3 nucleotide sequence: TGTGCCAGCAGCTTACCGGGAAAACCCTACGAGCAGTACTTC.

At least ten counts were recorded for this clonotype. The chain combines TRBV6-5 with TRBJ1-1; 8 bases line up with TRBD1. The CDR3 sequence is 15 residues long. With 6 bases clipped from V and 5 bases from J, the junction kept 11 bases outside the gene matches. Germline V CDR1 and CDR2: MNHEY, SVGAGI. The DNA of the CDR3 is TGTGCCAGCAGAGACGGACAGGGAGGATGGACTGAAGCTTTCTTT. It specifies CASRDGQGGWTEAFF.